Here is one TCR beta chain with its context. Which antigen it targets is not known. The record has no base qualities; no much larger clone is one base away. The entry originates in a study of regulatory T cells in long-lasting Graves disease (dated by TCRdb to the early 2020s). Some background on the complete study: Persistent Graves' disease was defined as persistently positive TSH receptor autoantibodies together with antithyroid drug treatment for over 5 years. Patients with persistent Graves' disease were compared with patients with newly diagnosed Graves' disease using TCR sequencing and RNA sequencing of peripheral blood. The study was conducted in China and was registered as a clinical trial. TCR sequencing covered roughly 13 persistent and roughly 20 newly diagnosed Graves' disease patients, around 35 samples in total. On average, persistent Graves' disease patients in the clinical cohort had been on antithyroid drugs for eight to twelve years.

The library was built by means of multiplex PCR. Sequenced using an Illumina HiSeq 4000. CDR3 regions were amplified by Arm-PCR with iRepertoire HTBI primers to construct TCR beta libraries. Gel purification was performed on PCR products prior to sequencing. Per the original workflow: Across samples, approximately 68 TRBV and 13 to 15 TRBJ segments were identified and used for gene usage analysis of CDR3 amino acid clonotypes. COPE and FqMerger were used to merge filtered high-quality paired reads into contigs. Contigs were aligned with BLAST to IMGT TRBV, TRBD and TRBJ reference genes, and CDR3 was defined per IMGT. Clonotypes above 0.1% frequency were classified as highly expanded clones. Shannon entropy was used to measure repertoire diversity, and the Gini coefficient was used to measure V-J evenness. A clonotype was considered public if more than one individual shared it. TCRdb trimmed public reads at Q25 via fastp, called clones via MiXCR and kept in-frame beta chains. Rows merge per CDR3 protein into single entries with the most common DNA and genes. Clone size and V and J calls follow TCRdb, not the original study. In all, the sample holds about 660,000 distinct CDR3 sequences, and about 32% of those were seen once. The leading ten clones occupy under 55% of the sample.

Summary of the overall study and its limitations: Sequencing and analysis were restricted to the TCR beta chain. Persistent disease showed preferential use of TRBV28, TRBJ1-2 and TRBJ2-5, whereas newly diagnosed disease favored TRBV20-1 and TRBJ2-1. More public clonotypes were shared among persistent patients (fewer than 3,000) than among newly diagnosed patients (966). As a limitation, the authors acknowledged that the small sample size may reduce accuracy. Because the primary lesion, thyroid tissue, could not be accessed, the study looked at peripheral blood alone. Lower TCR Shannon entropy and fewer highly expanded clones were observed in persistent Graves' disease patients than in newly diagnosed patients, which suggested clonal expansion.

In light of the paper, this sample's time point label describes: persistent/refractory GD, antithyroid drugs over 5 years with positive TRAb. For both TCR sequencing and RNA sequencing, RNA was extracted from PBMCs in TRIzol. Graves' disease was diagnosed according to American Thyroid Association guidelines. Recruitment of patients was carried out at an endocrinology department in Xi'an, China. From each patient, 7.5 to 10 milliliters of peripheral blood was collected into an EDTA anticoagulant tube. Ficoll Paque Plus density gradient separation was used to isolate PBMCs, and no further T cell sorting was done. RNA quality was checked with an Agilent 2100 Bioanalyzer and agarose gel, and concentration with a NanoDrop 2000. The junction carries 14 bases between V and J, which are trimmed by 0 bases and 0 bases respectively. The cysteine opens and the phenylalanine closes a CDR3 of 17 amino acids. Only CDR3 DNA is held: 51 bases, read in frame from base 1. The germline V gene (reference sequence) sets CDR1 to LNHDA and CDR2 to SQIVND.

The material sequenced was peripheral blood mononuclear cells (PBMCs), taken when the disease was refractory, from a patient treated with antithyroid drugs. The clonotype originates from a female donor with Graves disease. Recombination linked TRBV19 to TRBJ1-1; no D segment can be confidently identified. The CDR3 reads as follows: CASSIEVGSTMNTEAFF. The nucleotides read TGTGCCAGTAGTATAGAGGTCGGCTCCACCATGAACACTGAAGCTTTCTTT.